The T cell receptor (beta chain) described here comes from a study of human T cells and chemical hapten exposure. Regarding the study as a whole: The presence of alopecia in the donors means their immune response may differ from healthy people's. Controls formed significantly fewer large CDR3 similarity clusters than expanded TCRs did.

The CDR3 runs 14 residues. Germline V gene data show CDR1 as MDHEN and CDR2 as SYDVKM. V was clipped by 5 bases and J by 2 bases, with 13 bases between them. During construction of the library, unique molecular identifiers were attached to individual cDNA molecules for quantitative, reproducible TCR counting. Per the original methods: Sequenced samples showed a median of 95,638 TCRs each, with counts running from about 20,000 to 690,000. TCRdb re-analysed the RACE reads in MiXCR, keeping a single row per CDR3 protein. These V and J calls rely on TCRdb rather than the paper's analysis. The data hold tens of thousands of distinct CDR3 sequences, with around 9.9% observed a single time. The time point: patch test 3, about 24 weeks after DPC sensitization. The treatment was: therapeutic diphenylcyclopropenone sensitization with weekly scalp DPC. This clonotype occurred a few times. Antigen: not known.

The sequencing here drew on whole blood, taken in connection with sensitization to the hapten diphenylcyclopropenone (DPC). The chain has TRBV28 and TRBJ2-7; perhaps TRBD1 as D (5 bases). This receptor was obtained from a woman between 25 and 40 years old with alopecia areata. Some clones in this sample may be carry-over from other donors' samples. The CDR3 loop reads CASSKPDTAYEQYF. The CDR3 bases are TGTGCCAGCAGTAAACCGGACACAGCCTACGAGCAGTACTTC.